This TCR beta chain was observed in a study of blood T cell repertoires in COVID-19. Produced via immunoSEQ multiplex PCR; TCRdb's table is partial and in-frame only. The data hold roughly 30,000 clones, with about 78% observed a single time. The V segment lost 8 bases and the J segment 7 bases; nucleotides outside the gene matches: 19. CDR3 length: 16 amino acids. The germline V gene has CDR1 LGHDT and CDR2 YNNKEL (reference sequence). The chain links TRBV3-1 (or the pseudogene TRBV3-2) to TRBJ1-2; the match to TRBD1 covers 7 bases. Source material: peripheral blood. The clonotype comes from a boy under 10 years old with active or convalescent COVID-19. CDR3 sequence reads: CASAGTQGRLNRGYTF. The CDR3 DNA follows: TGTGCCAGCGCGGGGACACAGGGGAGGTTAAACCGTGGCTACACCTTC.